What follows are 21 T cell receptor beta chains derived from one specimen sequenced in a study of Graves' ophthalmopathy and Graves' hyperthyroidism. As the template, RNA transcripts were used to amplify TCR beta CDR3 regions. The first round was an RT-PCR with HTBI primers, and the second round was a multiplex PCR. TCRdb redid the calling of the multiplex PCR reads with MiXCR, one entry per CDR3 protein. The sample includes 650,000 to 800,000 distinct CDR3 sequences, roughly 39% seen only once; the top ten take around 3.3%. Material for sequencing was peripheral blood. The receptors originated from an adult man with Graves' ophthalmopathy.

On this clonotype itself: At one of its ends the junction is not consistent with the germline gene, which may arise from a read error. The chain recombines TRBV10-2 with TRBJ1-6; D is possibly TRBD1 (5 bases). This CDR3 has 14 amino acids. CDR1 WSHSY and CDR2 SAAADI come from the germline V gene. The CDR3 DNA follows: TGTGCCACGGGGGACGGTGGGAATAATTCACCCCTCCACTTT. Its protein product is CATGDGGNNSPLHF.

This chain joins TRBV29-1 and TRBJ1-1, with D hard to call. Germline V CDR1 and CDR2: SQVTM, ANQGSEA. The CDR3 sequence is 11 residues long. V was pared by 8 bases and J by 3 bases, with 10 bases between. The CDR3 loop reads CSLERDTEAFF. The CDR3 DNA follows: TGCAGCTTAGAACGGGACACTGAAGCTTTCTTT.

The gene calls are TRBV7-2 and TRBJ2-7; D may be TRBD1 or TRBD2 (6 bases each). The CDR3 has 14 amino acids. The germline V and J ends were trimmed by 3 bases and 6 bases, with 15 bases remaining between them. The germline gives CDR1 SGHTA, CDR2 FQGNSA. CDR3 region: CASSFDGGPAEQYF. The CDR3 DNA follows: TGTGCCAGCAGCTTCGACGGGGGCCCCGCCGAGCAGTACTTC.

On this clonotype itself: The junction shows a germline mismatch at one end, possibly a read error. This chain links TRBV6-5 with TRBJ2-7; 7 bases line up with TRBD1. CDR3 length equals 11 residues. Per germline, CDR1 MNHEY and CDR2 SVGAGI. CDR3 bases: TGTGCCAGCACCACAGGGGCGTGGATGGACTTC. Protein sequence: CASTTGAWMDF.

This clonotype was seen just once. The chain links TRBV10-3 to TRBJ1-2; weak D call: TRBD1 (5 bases). CDR1 and CDR2 (germline): ENHRY, SYGVKD. The CDR3 extends over 16 amino acids. V shed 3 bases and J shed 0 bases, with 14 bases lying between them. CDR3 in DNA: TGTGCCATCAGTGACGAGCCGGGGCAGACTAACTATGGCTACACCTTC. This translates into CAISDEPGQTNYGYTF.

This clonotype was observed many times. The rearrangement uses TRBV19 and TRBJ1-2; D is ambiguous. V lost 4 bases and J 0 bases, leaving 12 bases between the germline ends. Germline CDR1 and CDR2: LNHDA and SQIVND (reference sequence). This CDR3 has 15 amino acids. The CDR3 loop reads CASSKRPGANYGYTF. As DNA, the CDR3 is TGTGCCAGTAGTAAACGGCCGGGAGCTAACTATGGCTACACCTTC.

The sample holds many counts of this clonotype. V usage is TRBV5-1 and J usage is TRBJ1-5, with D hard to call. Per germline, CDR1 SGHRS and CDR2 YFSETQ. This CDR3 has 13 residues. V was clipped by 4 bases and J by 8 bases, with 13 bases between them. The CDR3 DNA reads TGCGCCAGCAGCGGCTCCCCGGGTGAGCCCCAGCATTTT. Protein: CASSGSPGEPQHF. The variable domain in full, completed from reference TRBV5-1 and TRBJ1-5, reads KAGVTQTPRYLIKTRGQQVTLSCSPISGHRSVSWYQQTPGQGLQFLFEYFSETQRNKGNFPGRFSGRQFSNSRSEMNVSTLELGDSALYLCASSGSPGEPQHFGDGTRLSIL.

The V and J genes are TRBV2 and TRBJ1-2; the D gene is possibly TRBD1 (6 bases). The germline CDR1 and CDR2 sequences are SNHLY and FYNNEI. The CDR3 is 17 residues long. Trimming took off 6 bases at V and 3 bases at J, with 23 bases between the two ends. This chain's CDR3 is CASSQDLGMTGYYGYTF. CDR3 bases: TGTGCCAGCAGCCAAGATTTGGGCATGACAGGTTACTATGGCTACACCTTC.

Points on this clonotype: This could be a read error, since a much larger clone is one nucleotide away. The chain employs TRBV6-5 and TRBJ1-1; maybe TRBD1 (5 bases). V was pared by 5 bases and J by 5 bases, with 15 bases between. Germline CDR1 MNHEY, CDR2 SVGAGI. The CDR3 spans 14 residues. The CDR3 is CASSRGRRYTEAFF. The CDR3 nucleotides read TGTGCCAGCAGTCGGGGACGGAGGTATACTGAAGCTTTCTTT.

This clonotype was seen at least ten times. J is TRBJ2-5 and V is TRBV7-2; D may be TRBD1 (6 bases). This CDR3 has 15 amino acids. Germline V gene lookup returns CDR1 SGHTA and CDR2 FQGNSA. V gave up 2 bases and J gave up 5 bases, with 15 bases separating them. Here the CDR3 reads CASSLNEGGRETQYF. DNA of the CDR3: TGTGCCAGCAGCTTAAATGAAGGGGGTCGGGAGACCCAGTACTTC.

This clonotype was counted at least ten times. The chain combines TRBV11-3 with TRBJ2-6; D unclear. Trimming removed 6 bases at V and 0 bases at J, with 9 bases between. From germline, CDR1 is SGHNT and CDR2 YENEEA. This CDR3 region has 15 residues. The CDR3 reads CASRRNYSGANVLTF. The CDR3 DNA follows: TGTGCCAGCAGACGAAACTACTCTGGGGCCAACGTCCTGACTTTC.

This clonotype showed up many times. V gene TRBV19 combines with J gene TRBJ1-1; D perhaps matches TRBD1 (6 bases). The CDR3 covers 14 residues. In germline, CDR1 is LNHDA, CDR2 SQIVND (reference sequence). Trimming cost V 3 bases and J 0 bases, with 8 bases left between them. The CDR3 loop is CASSIRGVNTEAFF. In nucleotides, the CDR3 is TGTGCCAGTAGTATTAGGGGGGTGAACACTGAAGCTTTCTTT.

The rearrangement joins TRBV6-6 to TRBJ2-5; possibly TRBD2 for D (6 bases). Germline V gene data show CDR1 as MNHNY and CDR2 as SVGAGI (reference sequence). V lost 4 bases, J lost 1 base, and 16 bases lay in between. This CDR3 spans 16 amino acids. CDR3 nucleotides: TGTGCCAGCAGTTCAAACCCTAGCGTTATCCAAGAGACCCAGTACTTC. Translating gives CASSSNPSVIQETQYF.

The table lists this clonotype with many counts. The chain employs TRBV5-1 and TRBJ1-6; 10 bases agree with TRBD1. The CDR3 consists of 15 residues. CDR1 is SGHRS, CDR2 YFSETQ, per germline. The trim removed 4 bases at V and 10 bases at J, leaving 8 bases unmatched. CDR3: CASSPRTGGRSPLHF. In nucleotides, the CDR3 is TGCGCCAGCAGCCCTCGGACAGGGGGTAGATCACCCCTCCACTTT. Based on the CDR3 plus reference TRBV5-1 and TRBJ1-6, the full variable domain is KAGVTQTPRYLIKTRGQQVTLSCSPISGHRSVSWYQQTPGQGLQFLFEYFSETQRNKGNFPGRFSGRQFSNSRSEMNVSTLELGDSALYLCASSPRTGGRSPLHFGNGTRLTVT.

This clonotype was seen more than once but under ten times. This rearrangement joins TRBV2 to TRBJ2-7; 7 nucleotides match TRBD1. CDR1 and CDR2 (germline): SNHLY, FYNNEI. J gave up 6 bases and V 8 bases, and 7 bases lay outside the gene matches. The CDR3 consists of 12 residues. CDR3 protein: CASGEQGPEQYF. The DNA of the CDR3 is TGTGCCAGCGGGGAACAGGGGCCCGAGCAGTACTTC.

This rearrangement joins TRBV10-1 to TRBJ2-7; D is ambiguous. Germline V gives CDR1 WNHNN, CDR2 SYGVQD (reference sequence). The CDR3 has 15 residues. Trimming shortened V by 4 bases and J by 0 bases, and 13 bases separated the two germline ends. As DNA, the CDR3 is TGCGCCAGCAGTGGACGGAAGGCTAGCTCCTACGAGCAGTACTTC. It yields the protein CASSGRKASSYEQYF.

The chain combines TRBV2 with TRBJ1-6, with D perhaps TRBD1 (5 bases). CDR3 length: 12 residues. CDR1 SNHLY and CDR2 FYNNEI come from the germline V gene. Trimming took off 9 bases at V and 8 bases at J, with 11 bases between the two ends. CDR3 coding DNA: TGTGCCAGGCAGGGACCAGATTCACCCCTCCACTTT. Its translation is CARQGPDSPLHF.

This chain joins TRBV4-3 and TRBJ2-5; the match to TRBD1 covers 9 bases. The CDR3 has 16 residues. Germline CDR1 and CDR2: LGHNA and YSLEER. Losses at the gene ends were 3 bases for V and 1 base for J; bases not matched to a gene: 6. CDR3 sequence reads: CASSQEGTGTQETQYF. In DNA form, the CDR3 reads TGCGCCAGCAGCCAGGAGGGGACAGGGACCCAAGAGACCCAGTACTTC.

Of note for this clonotype: One base away lies a much larger clone, so this may be a sequencing read error. The rearrangement joins TRBV19 to TRBJ1-1, with 7 bases matching TRBD1. The CDR3 consists of 15 residues. Germline assignment: CDR1 LNHDA and CDR2 SQIVND (reference sequence). Written as DNA, the CDR3 is TGTGCCTGTAGCCCCCCCGGGACAGTGAACACTGAAGCTTTCTTT. It translates to CACSPPGTVNTEAFF. The full variable domain, with the rest looked up from reference TRBV19 and TRBJ1-1, is DGGITQSPKYLFRKEGQNVTLSCEQNLNHDAMYWYRQDPGQGLRLIYYSQIVNDFQKGDIAEGYSVSREKKESFPLTVTSAQKNPTAFYLCACSPPGTVNTEAFFGQGTRLTVV.

This clonotype showed up many times. This chain uses TRBV3-1 with TRBJ1-2; D remains unclear. This CDR3 has 13 amino acids. Germline-derived CDR1 and CDR2 are LGHDT and YNNKEL (reference sequence). V was clipped by 3 bases and J by 8 bases, with 13 bases between them. The CDR3 is CASSQDLRSGYTF. The CDR3 DNA sequence: TGTGCCAGCAGCCAGGACCTTCGGTCGGGCTACACCTTC. Full variable domain (missing parts from reference TRBV3-1 and TRBJ1-2): DTAVSQTPKYLVTQMGNDKSIKCEQNLGHDTMYWYKQDSKKFLKIMFSYNNKELIINETVPNRFSPKSPDKAHLNLHINSLELGDSAVYFCASSQDLRSGYTFGSGTRLTVV.

The genes are TRBV9 and TRBJ2-7; TRBD2 aligns across 8 bases. V lost 4 bases, J lost 2 bases, and 17 bases stayed unmatched. Per germline, CDR1 SGDLS and CDR2 YYNGEE. The CDR3 consists of 18 residues. This CDR3 is CASSSGGGEGRIAYEQYF. CDR3 bases: TGTGCCAGCAGCTCCGGGGGGGGAGAGGGTCGTATTGCCTACGAGCAGTACTTC.